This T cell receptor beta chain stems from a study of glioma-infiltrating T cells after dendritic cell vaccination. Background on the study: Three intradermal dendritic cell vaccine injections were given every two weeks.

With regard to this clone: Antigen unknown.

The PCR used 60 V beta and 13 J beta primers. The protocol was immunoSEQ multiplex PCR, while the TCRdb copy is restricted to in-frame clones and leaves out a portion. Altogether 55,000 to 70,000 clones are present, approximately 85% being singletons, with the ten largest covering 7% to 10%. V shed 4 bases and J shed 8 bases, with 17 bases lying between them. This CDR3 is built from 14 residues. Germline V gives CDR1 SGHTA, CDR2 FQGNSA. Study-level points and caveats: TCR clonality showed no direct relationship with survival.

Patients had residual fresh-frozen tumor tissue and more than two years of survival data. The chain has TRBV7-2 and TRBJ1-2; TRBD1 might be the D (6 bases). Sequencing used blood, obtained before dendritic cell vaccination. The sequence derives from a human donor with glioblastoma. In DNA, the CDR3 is TGTGCCAGCAGCTATGAGACGGGGGGCCGGGGCTACACCTTC. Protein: CASSYETGGRGYTF.